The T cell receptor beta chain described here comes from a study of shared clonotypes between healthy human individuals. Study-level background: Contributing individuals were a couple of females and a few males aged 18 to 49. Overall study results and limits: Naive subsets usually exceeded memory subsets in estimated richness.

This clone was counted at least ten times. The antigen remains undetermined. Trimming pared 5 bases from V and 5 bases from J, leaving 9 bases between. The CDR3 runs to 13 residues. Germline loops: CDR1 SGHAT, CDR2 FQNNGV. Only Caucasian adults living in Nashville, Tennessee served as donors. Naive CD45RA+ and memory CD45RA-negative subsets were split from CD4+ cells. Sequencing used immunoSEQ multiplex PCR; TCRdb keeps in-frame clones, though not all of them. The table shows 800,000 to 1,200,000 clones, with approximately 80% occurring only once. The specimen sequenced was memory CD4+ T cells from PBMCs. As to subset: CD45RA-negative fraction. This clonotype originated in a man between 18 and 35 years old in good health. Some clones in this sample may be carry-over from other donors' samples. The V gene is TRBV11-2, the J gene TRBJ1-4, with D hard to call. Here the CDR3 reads CASSREGNEKLFF. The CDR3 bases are TGTGCCAGCAGCCGAGAAGGCAATGAAAAACTGTTTTTT.